The source of this T cell receptor (beta chain) is a study of T cells in Graves' hyperthyroidism and ophthalmopathy. Diagnostic assessment was based on clinical symptoms, serum thyroxine and TRAb, thyroid ultrasound and orbital computed tomography. This CDR3 comprises 14 residues. Trimming cost V 0 bases and J 8 bases, with 10 bases left between them. Germline CDR1 reads LGHDT; CDR2 reads YNNKEL (reference sequence). General study findings and limits: Most clonotypes that expanded in the thyroid above 0.001 also showed up in blood.

This clonotype was counted many times. What it recognizes is unknown. Template material for amplifying TCR beta CDR3 regions consisted of RNA transcripts. Primed by the HTBI set, a first-round RT-PCR was run on the TCR CDR3. Each CDR3 protein gets one entry after TCRdb re-called the multiplex PCR reads with MiXCR. This table has 350,000 to 400,000 distinct CDR3 sequences, 18% appearing once. The receptor was derived from a man younger than 35 with Graves' ophthalmopathy. The chain couples TRBV3-1 to TRBJ1-4; D possibly corresponds to TRBD1 (6 bases). The sequencing input was blood. DNA of the CDR3: TGTGCCAGCAGCCAAGAGGAAGGGGGGGAAAAACTGTTTTTT. Its protein product is CASSQEEGGEKLFF.